The 23 T cell receptor beta chains reported below all come from one sample, sequenced in a study of blood T cell repertoires in COVID-19. Sequenced by immunoSEQ multiplex PCR; TCRdb stores in-frame clones only, minus some. The sample yields 180,000 or so clones, approximately 83% seen once. Input material: peripheral blood. The receptor source for this set is a human donor with active or convalescent COVID-19. The donor label of this sample is uncertain.

The chain is built from TRBV6-2 or TRBV6-3 and TRBJ2-5; 7 nucleotides agree with TRBD2. CDR1 is MNHEY and CDR2 is SVGEGT in the germline V gene. V lost 4 bases, J lost 1 base, and 12 bases stayed unmatched. This CDR3 is 17 amino acids long. CDR3 in DNA: TGTGCCAGCAGTTCCAGCGGGACTCCCGACCCCCAAGAGACCCAGTACTTC. Its translation is CASSSSGTPDPQETQYF.

The chain recombines TRBV4-2 with TRBJ2-7, with D tentatively TRBD1 (5 bases). The CDR3 is 16 residues long. The V and J ends lost 0 bases and 0 bases respectively, with 12 bases between them. Per germline, CDR1 LGHNA and CDR2 YNFKEQ. CDR3: CASSQDYDRGSYEQYF. The CDR3 DNA reads TGTGCCAGCAGCCAAGATTATGACAGAGGCTCCTACGAGCAGTACTTC.

This chain links TRBV10-1 with TRBJ1-1, with D unclear. This CDR3 is 13 amino acids long. V lost 8 bases and J lost 1, with 11 bases in between. Germline V CDR1 and CDR2: WNHNN, SYGVQD (reference sequence). This CDR3 is CASAQDTNTEAFF. CDR3 bases: TGCGCCAGCGCGCAGGATACGAACACTGAAGCTTTCTTT.

The CDR3 bases are TGTGCCAGCAGTTTGACTAGCGGGAGAACCTACGAGCAGTACTTC. Translation gives CASSLTSGRTYEQYF. The chain employs TRBV6-5 and TRBJ2-7; 12 positions match TRBD2. This CDR3 has 15 residues. From germline, CDR1 is MNHEY and CDR2 SVGAGI. V shed 4 bases, J shed 2 bases, and the junction held 3 bases outside the gene matches.

There are a few counts of this clone. The gene calls are TRBV4-1 and TRBJ2-7; a weak D match, TRBD1 (7 bases). V was cut by 3 bases and J by 2 bases, with 20 bases left in between. The CDR3 contains 17 residues. Germline CDR1 reads MGHRA; CDR2 reads YSYEKL. The CDR3 nucleotides read TGCGCCAGCAGCCACAGTCAGGGCAGGGGGGAAGCCTACGAGCAGTACTTC. Amino acid sequence: CASSHSQGRGEAYEQYF.

V is TRBV24-1 and J is TRBJ2-1, with 11 bases aligning to TRBD1. V was pared by 5 bases and J by 7 bases, with 9 bases of the junction left unmatched. Germline lookup yields CDR1 KGHDR and CDR2 SFDVKD. There are 16 residues in the CDR3. DNA of the CDR3: TGTGCCACCAGTGCCCCGAAGGGACAGGGGGGGAATGAGCAGTTCTTC. Translation: CATSAPKGQGGNEQFF.

V gene TRBV11-2 combines with J gene TRBJ2-7, with TRBD1 as a possible D gene (5 bases). Trimming removed 0 bases from V and 5 bases from J, with 11 bases in between. CDR1 and CDR2 (germline): SGHAT, FQNNGV. The CDR3 covers 14 residues. CDR3 DNA sequence: TGTGCCAGCAGCTTAGACCGTGTACAGGACGAGCAGTACTTC. Protein sequence: CASSLDRVQDEQYF.

The gene calls are TRBV4-3 and TRBJ2-2; D perhaps matches TRBD1 (5 bases). Germline CDR1 reads LGHNA; CDR2 reads YSLEER. This CDR3 contains 13 residues. Trimming cost V 0 bases and J 7 bases, with 6 bases left between them. The CDR3 reads CASSQEQGGELFF. The CDR3 region has the DNA TGCGCCAGCAGCCAAGAGCAGGGCGGGGAGCTGTTTTTT.

The rearrangement links TRBV11-3 to TRBJ2-2; D is unresolved. The V and J ends lost 5 bases and 3 bases respectively, with 7 bases between them. The CDR3 spans 13 residues. CDR1 SGHNT and CDR2 YENEEA come from the germline V gene. CDR3 sequence reads: CASSRLYTGELFF. CDR3 sequence (DNA): TGTGCCAGCAGCCGACTGTACACCGGGGAGCTGTTTTTT. Combining the CDR3 with reference TRBV11-3 and TRBJ2-2 gives the whole variable domain EAGVVQSPRYKIIEKKQPVAFWCNPISGHNTLYWYLQNLGQGPELLIRYENEEAVDDSQLPKDRFSAERLKGVDSTLKIQPAELGDSAVYLCASSRLYTGELFFGEGSRLTVL.

The chain has TRBV5-6 and TRBJ1-2; D is undetermined. V lost 0 bases, J lost 1 base, and 4 bases lay in between. CDR1 is SGHDT, CDR2 YYEEEE, per germline. The CDR3 sequence is 13 residues long. The CDR3 is CASSLDGNYGYTF. CDR3 bases: TGTGCCAGCAGCTTGGACGGTAACTATGGCTACACCTTC.

The chain uses TRBV7-3 and TRBJ2-3; no reliable D call. Germline V CDR1 and CDR2: SGHTA, FQGTGA. The ends were cut back, 5 bases at V and 1 base at J, with 13 bases in the middle. The CDR3 totals 15 residues. CDR3 in DNA: TGTGCCAGCAGCCCCCTGCTCAGCGGCACAGATACGCAGTATTTT. Translated, it gives CASSPLLSGTDTQYF.

This rearrangement joins TRBV21-1 to TRBJ2-7; the D call TRBD1 from the table was never checked on the DNA. TRBV21-1 is an annotated pseudogene. The CDR3 sequence is 19 residues long. As DNA, the CDR3 is TGTGCCAGCAGCAAAGGCTATGAACACCGGGACAGGGGTTTCTACGAGCAGTACTTC. Translated: CASSKGYEHRDRGFYEQYF.

The chain joins TRBV7-2 to TRBJ1-6; D is ambiguous. V lost 6 bases and J 0 bases, leaving 6 bases between the germline ends. The germline V gene has CDR1 SGHTA and CDR2 FQGNSA. The CDR3 has 14 amino acids. The CDR3: CASRPSSYNSPLHF. In nucleotides, the CDR3 is TGTGCCAGCAGGCCCAGCTCCTATAATTCACCCCTCCACTTT.

The table lists this clone with a count of one. The rearrangement links TRBV6-2 or TRBV6-3 to TRBJ1-1; D unresolved. This CDR3 spans 13 amino acids. The V gene's germline CDR1 is MNHEY and CDR2 SVGEGT. With 2 bases removed from V and 6 bases from J, the gap between germline ends came to 10 bases. As DNA, the CDR3 is TGTGCCAGCAGTTACGCGCTGAGGGCTGAAGCTTTCTTT. This translates into CASSYALRAEAFF.

The CDR3 region has the DNA TGTGCCAGCAGTCGGGACAGTCTGAACTCTGGAAACACCATATATTTT. Its protein is CASSRDSLNSGNTIYF. This rearrangement joins TRBV2 to TRBJ1-3; 7 bases line up with TRBD1. This CDR3 is 16 amino acids long. Germline loops: CDR1 SNHLY, CDR2 FYNNEI. J gave up 0 bases and V 5 bases, and 7 bases lay outside the gene matches.

This chain joins TRBV30 and TRBJ2-5, with D perhaps matching TRBD2 (6 bases). CDR1 is GTSNPN and CDR2 is SVGIG in the germline V gene (reference sequence). V was cut by 4 bases and J by 2 bases, with 11 bases left in between. The CDR3 length is 13 residues. CDR3 in amino acids: CAWTELAQETQYF. CDR3 nucleotides: TGTGCCTGGACGGAGCTAGCGCAAGAGACCCAGTACTTC. The complete variable domain, with remaining parts taken from reference TRBV30 and TRBJ2-5, reads SQTIHQWPATLVQPVGSPLSLECTVEGTSNPNLYWYRQAAGRGLQLLFYSVGIGQISSEVPQNLSASRPQDRQFILSSKKLLLSDSGFYLCAWTELAQETQYFGPGTRLLVL.

The rearrangement links TRBV5-5 to TRBJ2-7, with 8 bases matching TRBD2. V shed 5 bases and J 2 bases; nucleotides not matched to a gene: 18. The CDR3 is 18 amino acids. The germline V gene encodes CDR1 SGHKS and CDR2 YYEKEE (reference sequence). In nucleotides, the CDR3 is TGTGCCAGCAGTCAGGAGATTGGGCTAGCGGGCCCGACCTACGAGCAGTACTTC. It codes for CASSQEIGLAGPTYEQYF.

The chain employs TRBV28 and TRBJ1-5; 7 positions match TRBD1. V trimming: 9 bases; J trimming: 6 bases; junction bases outside the gene matches: 14. The CDR3 loop spans 15 amino acids. Looked up from germline, CDR1 is MDHEN and CDR2 is SYDVKM. This CDR3 reads CASQRGRRESQPQHF. The DNA for the CDR3 is TGTGCCAGTCAGAGGGGGCGGCGTGAGTCTCAGCCCCAGCATTTT.

The chain carries TRBV19 and TRBJ2-5, with 12 bases fitting TRBD2. Germline V gives CDR1 LNHDA, CDR2 SQIVND (reference sequence). The CDR3 is 16 residues long. V gave up 2 bases and J gave up 5 bases; unmatched junction bases: 6. The CDR3 DNA sequence: TGTGCCAGTAGTATATCTAGCGGGGGGGCGCTGGAGACCCAGTACTTC. This sequence encodes CASSISSGGALETQYF. The full variable domain, completed using reference TRBV19 and TRBJ2-5, is DGGITQSPKYLFRKEGQNVTLSCEQNLNHDAMYWYRQDPGQGLRLIYYSQIVNDFQKGDIAEGYSVSREKKESFPLTVTSAQKNPTAFYLCASSISSGGALETQYFGPGTRLLVL.

This clone came up once. This chain joins TRBV30 and TRBJ1-3, with 9 bases fitting TRBD1. V gave up 4 bases and J gave up 6 bases; unmatched junction bases: 13. The CDR3 runs 16 residues. Germline CDR1 is GTSNPN and CDR2 is SVGIG (reference sequence). The CDR3 reads CAWNNPPGTGKNTIYF. DNA for the CDR3: TGTGCCTGGAACAATCCGCCCGGGACAGGGAAAAACACCATATATTTT.

This chain joins TRBV27 and TRBJ2-7; TRBD2 matches at 7 bases. This CDR3 has 13 residues. Per germline, CDR1 MNHEY and CDR2 SMNVEV (reference sequence). V gave up 3 bases and J gave up 2 bases; unmatched junction bases: 1. The CDR3 coding sequence is TGTGCCAGCAGTTTTGGGACTACCTACGAGCAGTACTTC. Protein sequence: CASSFGTTYEQYF.

The chain carries TRBV28 and TRBJ1-5, with 10 bases aligning to TRBD1. Germline CDR1 is MDHEN and CDR2 is SYDVKM. V dropped 5 bases and J dropped 3; count of bases not matched to a gene: 10. CDR3 size: 17 residues. The CDR3 DNA reads TGTGCCAGCAGTAGAAGATTTGGACAGGGGGACAATCAGCCCCAGCATTTT. Protein product: CASSRRFGQGDNQPQHF.

The J gene is TRBJ2-7, the V gene TRBV11-3; no definite D call. The CDR3 spans 13 residues. Germline V lookup: CDR1 SGHNT, CDR2 YENEEA. V was trimmed by 0 bases and J by 3 bases, leaving 6 bases between them. The CDR3 protein is CASSLDFGYEQYF. The CDR3 bases are TGTGCCAGCAGCTTAGATTTCGGCTACGAGCAGTACTTC.